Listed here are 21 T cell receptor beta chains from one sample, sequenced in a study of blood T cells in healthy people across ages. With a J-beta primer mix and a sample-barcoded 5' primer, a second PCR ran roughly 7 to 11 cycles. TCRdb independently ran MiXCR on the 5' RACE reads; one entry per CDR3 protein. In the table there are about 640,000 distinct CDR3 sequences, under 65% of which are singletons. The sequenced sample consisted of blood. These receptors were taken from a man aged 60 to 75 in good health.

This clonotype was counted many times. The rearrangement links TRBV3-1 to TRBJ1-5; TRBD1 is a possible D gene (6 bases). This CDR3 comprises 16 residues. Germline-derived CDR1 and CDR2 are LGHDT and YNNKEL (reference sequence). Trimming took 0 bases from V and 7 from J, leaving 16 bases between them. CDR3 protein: CASSQDPNRVGQPQHF. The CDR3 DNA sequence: TGTGCCAGCAGCCAAGATCCTAACAGGGTCGGGCAGCCCCAGCATTTT.

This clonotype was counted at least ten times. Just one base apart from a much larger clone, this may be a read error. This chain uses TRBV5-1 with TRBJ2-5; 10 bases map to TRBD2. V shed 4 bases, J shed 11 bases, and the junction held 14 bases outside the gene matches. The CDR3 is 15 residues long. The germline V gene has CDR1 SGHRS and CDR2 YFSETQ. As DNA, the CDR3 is TGCGCCAGCAGCCCCATTAGCGGGGGGTACAATGAGCAGTACTTC. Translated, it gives CASSPISGGYNEQYF. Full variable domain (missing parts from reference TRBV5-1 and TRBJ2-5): KAGVTQTPRYLIKTRGQQVTLSCSPISGHRSVSWYQQTPGQGLQFLFEYFSETQRNKGNFPGRFSGRQFSNSRSEMNVSTLELGDSALYLCASSPISGGYNEQYFGPGTRLLVL.

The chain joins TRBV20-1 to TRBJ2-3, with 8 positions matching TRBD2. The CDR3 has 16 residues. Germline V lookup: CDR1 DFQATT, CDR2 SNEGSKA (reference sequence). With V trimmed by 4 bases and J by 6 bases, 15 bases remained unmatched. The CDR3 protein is CSANPPSGSDRDTQYF. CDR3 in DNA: TGCAGTGCTAACCCCCCCAGCGGGAGCGACCGGGATACGCAGTATTTT.

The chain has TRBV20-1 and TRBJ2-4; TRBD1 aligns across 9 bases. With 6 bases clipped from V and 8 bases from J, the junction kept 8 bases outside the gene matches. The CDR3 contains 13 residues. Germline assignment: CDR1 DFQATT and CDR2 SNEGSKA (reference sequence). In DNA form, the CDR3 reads TGCAGTGCCACAGGGGGCTACGTGGACATTCAGTACTTC. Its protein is CSATGGYVDIQYF.

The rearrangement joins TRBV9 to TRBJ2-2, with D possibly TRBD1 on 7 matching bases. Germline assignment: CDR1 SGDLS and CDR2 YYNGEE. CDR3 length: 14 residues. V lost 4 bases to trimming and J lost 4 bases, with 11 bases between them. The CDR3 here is CASSPQGGTGELFF. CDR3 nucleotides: TGTGCCAGCAGCCCCCAGGGGGGCACCGGGGAGCTGTTTTTT. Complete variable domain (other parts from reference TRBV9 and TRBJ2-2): DSGVTQTPKHLITATGQRVTLRCSPRSGDLSVYWYQQSLDQGLQFLIQYYNGEERAKGNILERFSAQQFPDLHSELNLSSLELGDSALYFCASSPQGGTGELFFGEGSRLTVL.

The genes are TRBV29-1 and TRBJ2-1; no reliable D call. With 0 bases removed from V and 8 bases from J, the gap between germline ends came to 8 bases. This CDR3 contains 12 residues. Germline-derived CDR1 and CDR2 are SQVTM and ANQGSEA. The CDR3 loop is CSVEDESDEQFF. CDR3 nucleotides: TGCAGCGTTGAAGATGAGTCAGATGAGCAGTTCTTC.

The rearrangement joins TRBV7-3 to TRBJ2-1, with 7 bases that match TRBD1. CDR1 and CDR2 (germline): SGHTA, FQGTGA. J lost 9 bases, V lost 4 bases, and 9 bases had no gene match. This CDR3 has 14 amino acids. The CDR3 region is CASSSRTGRVEQFF. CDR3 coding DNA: TGTGCCAGCAGCTCCCGGACAGGAAGGGTTGAGCAGTTCTTC.

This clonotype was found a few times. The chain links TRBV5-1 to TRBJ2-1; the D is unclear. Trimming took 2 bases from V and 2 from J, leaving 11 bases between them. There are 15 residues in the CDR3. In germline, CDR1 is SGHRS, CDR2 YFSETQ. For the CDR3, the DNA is TGCGCCAGCAGCTTAAAGCGTAAGACCTACAATGAGCAGTTCTTC. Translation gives CASSLKRKTYNEQFF.

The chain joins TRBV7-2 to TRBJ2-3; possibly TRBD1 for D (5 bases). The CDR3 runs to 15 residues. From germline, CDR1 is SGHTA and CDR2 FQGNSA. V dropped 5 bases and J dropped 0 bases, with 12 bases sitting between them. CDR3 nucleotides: TGTGCCAGCAGCCGCCGACAGACTAGCACAGATACGCAGTATTTT. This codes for CASSRRQTSTDTQYF.

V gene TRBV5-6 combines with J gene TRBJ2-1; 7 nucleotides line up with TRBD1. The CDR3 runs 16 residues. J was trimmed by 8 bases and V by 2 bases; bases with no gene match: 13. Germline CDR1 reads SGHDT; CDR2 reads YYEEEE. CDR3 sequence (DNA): TGTGCCAGCAGCTTAAGGGGGCAGACCCCTTGGGATGAGCAGTTCTTC. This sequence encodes CASSLRGQTPWDEQFF.

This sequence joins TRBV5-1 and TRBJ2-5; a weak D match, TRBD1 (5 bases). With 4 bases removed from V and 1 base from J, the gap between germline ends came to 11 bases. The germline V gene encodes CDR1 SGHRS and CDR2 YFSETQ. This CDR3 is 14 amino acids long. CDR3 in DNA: TGCGCCAGCAGCCCAGGGTCCTTCCAAGAGACCCAGTACTTC. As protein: CASSPGSFQETQYF.

The CDR3 loop is CASSSTQGAAYEQYF. The CDR3 nucleotides read TGCGCCAGCAGCTCGACACAGGGGGCGGCCTACGAGCAGTACTTC. The rearrangement links TRBV5-1 to TRBJ2-7; 9 positions agree with TRBD1. The CDR3 is 15 amino acids. Trimming at V came to 3 bases and at J to 2 bases, leaving 6 bases not matched to a gene. Germline V lookup: CDR1 SGHRS, CDR2 YFSETQ. Based on the CDR3 plus reference TRBV5-1 and TRBJ2-7, the full variable domain is KAGVTQTPRYLIKTRGQQVTLSCSPISGHRSVSWYQQTPGQGLQFLFEYFSETQRNKGNFPGRFSGRQFSNSRSEMNVSTLELGDSALYLCASSSTQGAAYEQYFGPGTRLTVT.

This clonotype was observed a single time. The CDR3 sequence: CASRGSEGYTF. For the CDR3, the DNA is TGTGCCAGCAGAGGGAGTGAAGGCTACACCTTC. This rearrangement joins TRBV6-6 to TRBJ1-2; no firm D call. CDR1 and CDR2 from the germline V gene are MNHNY and SVGAGI (reference sequence). The CDR3 extends over 11 amino acids. Between the trimmed V and J ends, which lost 6 bases and 8 bases, there was a span of 10 bases.

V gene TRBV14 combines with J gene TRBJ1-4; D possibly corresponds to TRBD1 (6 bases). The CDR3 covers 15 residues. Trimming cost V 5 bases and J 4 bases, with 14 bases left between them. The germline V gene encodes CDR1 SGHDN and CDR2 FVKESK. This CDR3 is CASSFARGRNEKLFF. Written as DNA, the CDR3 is TGTGCCAGCAGCTTCGCCCGGGGGCGTAATGAAAAACTGTTTTTT. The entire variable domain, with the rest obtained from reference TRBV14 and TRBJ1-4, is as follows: EAGVTQFPSHSVIEKGQTVTLRCDPISGHDNLYWYRRVMGKEIKFLLHFVKESKQDESGMPNNRFLAERTGGTYSTLKVQPAELEDSGVYFCASSFARGRNEKLFFGSGTQLSVL.

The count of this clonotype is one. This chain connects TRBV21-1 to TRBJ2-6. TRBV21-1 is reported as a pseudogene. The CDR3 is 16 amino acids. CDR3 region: CASSKEHSSGANVLTF. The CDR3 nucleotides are TGTGCCAGCAGCAAAGAGCATAGTTCTGGGGCCAACGTCCTGACTTTC.

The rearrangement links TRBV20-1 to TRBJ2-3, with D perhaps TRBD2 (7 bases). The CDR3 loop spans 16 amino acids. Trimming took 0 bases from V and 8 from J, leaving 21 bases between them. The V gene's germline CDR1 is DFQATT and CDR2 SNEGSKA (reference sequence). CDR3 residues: CSARDLSAGAHRTQYF. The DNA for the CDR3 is TGCAGTGCTAGAGATCTCTCCGCGGGGGCCCATCGTACGCAGTATTTT.

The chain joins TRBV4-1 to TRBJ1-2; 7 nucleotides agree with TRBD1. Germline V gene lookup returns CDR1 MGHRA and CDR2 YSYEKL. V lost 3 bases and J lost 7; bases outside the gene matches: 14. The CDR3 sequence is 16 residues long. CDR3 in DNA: TGCGCCAGCAGCCAGATGGGGACAGCCAGGCTGAGTGGCTACACCTTC. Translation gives CASSQMGTARLSGYTF.

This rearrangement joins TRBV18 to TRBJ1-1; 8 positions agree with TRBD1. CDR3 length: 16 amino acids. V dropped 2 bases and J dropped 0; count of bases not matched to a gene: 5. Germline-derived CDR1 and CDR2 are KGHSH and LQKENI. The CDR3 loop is CASSPGTGLLNTEAFF. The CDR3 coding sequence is TGTGCCAGCTCACCAGGGACAGGCCTCTTGAACACTGAAGCTTTCTTT.

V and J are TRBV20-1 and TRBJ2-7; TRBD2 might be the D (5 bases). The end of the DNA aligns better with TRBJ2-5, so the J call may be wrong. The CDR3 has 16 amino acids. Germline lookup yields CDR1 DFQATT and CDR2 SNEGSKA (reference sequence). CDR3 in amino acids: CSATSPRTAARETQYF. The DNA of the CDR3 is TGCAGTGCTACGAGCCCCAGGACTGCCGCAAGAGAGACCCAGTACTTC.

This CDR3 reads CSVAADKETQYF. CDR3 bases: TGCAGCGTGGCCGCAGACAAAGAGACCCAGTACTTC. This chain joins TRBV29-1 and TRBJ2-5; no firm D call. V lost 6 bases and J 3 bases, leaving 11 bases between the germline ends. CDR1 and CDR2 (germline): SQVTM, ANQGSEA. The CDR3 is 12 amino acids.

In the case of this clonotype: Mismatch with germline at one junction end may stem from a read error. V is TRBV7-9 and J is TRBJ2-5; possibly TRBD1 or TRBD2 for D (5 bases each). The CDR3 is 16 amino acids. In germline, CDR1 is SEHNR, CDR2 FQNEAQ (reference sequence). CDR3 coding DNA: TGTGCCAGCAGCTCTAGAAATACCGGGGCTCAAGAGACTCAGTACTTC. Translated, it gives CASSSRNTGAQETQYF.